This TCR beta chain was sequenced in a study of CD8 T cells in Susac syndrome. The study sequenced TCR beta in blood CD8+ and CD4+ T cells. Germline V lookup: CDR1 LNHDA, CDR2 SQIVND (reference sequence). Germline trimming cut 8 bases from V and 2 bases from J; bases unmatched to any gene: 5. This CDR3 spans 15 amino acids. Reverse transcription used about 0.45 to 1 ug RNA and random hexamers. Each CDR3 protein is one row after TCRdb ran MiXCR on the immunoSEQ multiplex PCR reads. The profile shows about 290,000 distinct CDR3 sequences, approximately 90% of them singletons. This clonotype was sampled from a human donor with multiple sclerosis. This rearrangement joins TRBV19 to TRBJ1-5; TRBD1 matches 11 bases. Sequenced sample: CD8+ T cells from PBMCs. The CDR3 DNA reads TGTGCCAGTTCCCCGGGACAGGGGGGCAATCAGCCCCAGCATTTT. Translating gives CASSPGQGGNQPQHF.